A single sample is the source of the 5 T cell receptor beta chains below, sequenced in a study of T cells in Graves' hyperthyroidism and ophthalmopathy. What was amplified from RNA transcripts were TCR beta CDR3 regions. In the first-round RT-PCR of the TCR CDR3, the HTBI primer set was used. One entry per CDR3 protein results from TCRdb running MiXCR on the multiplex PCR reads. This repertoire shows about 700,000 distinct CDR3 sequences, around 15% found once; its top ten account for 10%. The specimen sequenced was blood. The receptor set was obtained from a woman aged 18-35 years with Graves' hyperthyroidism.

V is TRBV7-9 and J is TRBJ2-3; no clear D. V lost 5 bases to trimming and J lost 4 bases, with 16 bases between them. Germline CDR1 is SEHNR and CDR2 is FQNEAQ (reference sequence). The CDR3 contains 15 residues. The CDR3 DNA is TGTGCCAGCAGCCGCCGTTCTTGGGCCCCAGATACGCAGTATTTT. As protein: CASSRRSWAPDTQYF.

This clonotype was found a few times. The chain is built from TRBV5-1 and TRBJ2-1; D might be TRBD2 (6 bases). Germline CDR1 is SGHRS and CDR2 is YFSETQ. The CDR3 loop spans 12 amino acids. The V gene lost 8 bases and the J gene lost 5 bases, with 11 bases spanning the gap. The CDR3 region is CASAGYHNEQFF. CDR3 sequence (DNA): TGCGCCAGTGCGGGATATCACAATGAGCAGTTCTTC.

This clonotype came up a few times. This rearrangement joins TRBV4-3 to TRBJ1-6; maybe TRBD1 (5 bases). The CDR3 covers 19 residues. Trimming left V 1 base short and J 4 bases short, with 20 bases between. Per germline, CDR1 LGHNA and CDR2 YSLEER. CDR3 sequence (DNA): TGCGCCAGCAGCCAAGCCCGTAGGGGCCCCGAGGGATATAATTCACCCCTCCACTTT. This gives the protein CASSQARRGPEGYNSPLHF.

This clonotype was recorded many times. The V call is TRBV30, the J call TRBJ2-7, with a weak D call TRBD2 (6 bases). The CDR3 runs to 13 residues. Trimming removed 0 bases from V and 3 bases from J, with 9 bases in between. Germline CDR1 GTSNPN, CDR2 SVGIG (reference sequence). The CDR3 DNA sequence: TGTGCCTGGAGTGTCACTAGCCTCTACGAGCAGTACTTC. This sequence encodes CAWSVTSLYEQYF.

This clonotype was seen ten or more times. The DNA for the CDR3 is TGTGCCAGCAGTTCCAGGACGGAGAACTATGGCTACACCTTC. The encoded protein is CASSSRTENYGYTF. The chain recombines TRBV12-3 or TRBV12-4 with TRBJ1-2; D gene ambiguous. This CDR3 contains 14 residues. The ends were cut back, 4 bases at V and 2 bases at J, with 11 bases in the middle.